A selection of T cell receptor beta chains follows, all from one sample in a study of naive and memory T cell subsets. In TCRdb, the 5' RACE reads were re-called with MiXCR into one record per CDR3 protein. The sample includes over 45,000 distinct CDR3 sequences, 6% to 8.5% seen only once; the top ten take approximately 9.7%. The receptors come from a female donor in good health. Each CDR3 is given with its conserved first and last residue. Fields, in order: CDR3 protein, CDR3 DNA, V gene, clone size, J gene, D gene. The D gene is left open where the match is weak. Expanded clones are given a class, and other clones once, few, many or no size at all.

CDR3aa: CATLRSGGRTDTQYF; CDR3nt: TGTGCCACCCTTCGGTCCGGGGGCAGGACAGATACGCAGTATTTT; v_gene: TRBV6-2/TRBV6-3; abundance: many; j_gene: TRBJ2-3; d_gene: -
CDR3aa: CSARGDRGTGTDTQYF; CDR3nt: TGCAGTGCTAGAGGAGACCGGGGGACCGGCACAGATACGCAGTATTTT; v_gene: TRBV20-1; abundance: few; j_gene: TRBJ2-3; d_gene: -
CDR3aa: CASSDRSATGELFF; CDR3nt: TGTGCCAGCAGTGACAGATCAGCCACCGGGGAGCTGTTTTTT; v_gene: TRBV7-2; abundance: many; j_gene: TRBJ2-2; d_gene: -
CDR3aa: CASSYSRHSPLHF; CDR3nt: TGTGCCAGCAGTTACTCCCGGCATTCACCCCTCCACTTT; v_gene: TRBV6-5; abundance: many; j_gene: TRBJ1-6; d_gene: -
CDR3aa: CASSYYSNQPQHF; CDR3nt: TGTGCCAGCAGTTATTATAGCAATCAGCCCCAGCATTTT; v_gene: TRBV28; abundance: few; j_gene: TRBJ1-5; d_gene: -
CDR3aa: CASSLAAGRDQPQHF; CDR3nt: TGCGCCAGCAGCTTGGCCGCAGGGAGGGACCAGCCCCAGCATTTT; v_gene: TRBV5-1; abundance: many; j_gene: TRBJ1-5; d_gene: -
CDR3aa: CATSRGIDEKLFF; CDR3nt: TGTGCCACCAGTCGGGGTATAGATGAAAAACTGTTTTTT; v_gene: TRBV24-1; abundance: few; j_gene: TRBJ1-4; d_gene: -
CDR3aa: CASSNLPRAQHF; CDR3nt: TGTGCCAGCAGTAATCTCCCGCGTGCCCAGCATTTT; v_gene: TRBV6-2/TRBV6-3; abundance: -; j_gene: TRBJ1-5; d_gene: -
CDR3aa: CASRTGTGIGANVLTF; CDR3nt: TGTGCCAGCAGGACCGGGACAGGGATTGGGGCCAACGTCCTGACTTTC; v_gene: TRBV6-2/TRBV6-3; abundance: -; j_gene: TRBJ2-6; d_gene: TRBD1
CDR3aa: CAWSGTVNSPLHF; CDR3nt: TGTGCCTGGAGCGGGACGGTTAATTCACCCCTCCACTTT; v_gene: TRBV30; abundance: few; j_gene: TRBJ1-6; d_gene: -
CDR3aa: CASSDTGRRLAYGYTF; CDR3nt: TGTGCCAGTAGTGACACAGGTCGCCGTCTAGCCTATGGCTACACCTTC; v_gene: TRBV19; abundance: few; j_gene: TRBJ1-2; d_gene: -
CDR3aa: CASSLIDTQYF; CDR3nt: TGTGCCAGCAGTTTAATAGATACGCAGTATTTT; v_gene: TRBV12-3/TRBV12-4; abundance: -; j_gene: TRBJ2-3; d_gene: -
CDR3aa: CASSLTGALEAFF; CDR3nt: TGTGCCAGCAGTTTAACAGGGGCCCTTGAAGCTTTCTTT; v_gene: TRBV6-6; abundance: many; j_gene: TRBJ1-1; d_gene: TRBD1
CDR3aa: CASSRLAGGPTTTDTQYF; CDR3nt: TGTGCCAGCAGTCGCCTAGCGGGGGGCCCTACAACCACAGATACGCAGTATTTT; v_gene: TRBV6-2/TRBV6-3; abundance: -; j_gene: TRBJ2-3; d_gene: TRBD2
CDR3aa: CASRSPWDNEQFF; CDR3nt: TGTGCCAGCAGATCCCCGTGGGACAATGAGCAGTTCTTC; v_gene: TRBV27; abundance: -; j_gene: TRBJ2-1; d_gene: -
CDR3aa: CASRASWEETQYF; CDR3nt: TGTGCCAGTCGGGCCTCGTGGGAGGAGACCCAGTACTTC; v_gene: TRBV27; abundance: -; j_gene: TRBJ2-5; d_gene: -
CDR3aa: CASSALGTGELFF; CDR3nt: TGTGCCAGCAGCGCACTAGGGACCGGGGAGCTGTTTTTT; v_gene: TRBV5-4; abundance: few; j_gene: TRBJ2-2; d_gene: -
CDR3aa: CASSQGRTTAFNTGELFF; CDR3nt: TGTGCCAGCAGCCAAGGGCGAACGACAGCCTTTAACACCGGGGAGCTGTTTTTT; v_gene: TRBV28; abundance: few; j_gene: TRBJ2-2; d_gene: -
CDR3aa: CASSYSPQGGYEQYF; CDR3nt: TGTGCCAGCAGTTACTCGCCACAGGGGGGCTACGAGCAGTACTTC; v_gene: TRBV6-5; abundance: few; j_gene: TRBJ2-7; d_gene: TRBD1
CDR3aa: CSARLAGQETQYF; CDR3nt: TGCAGTGCTAGACTAGCGGGGCAAGAGACCCAGTACTTC; v_gene: TRBV20-1; abundance: many; j_gene: TRBJ2-5; d_gene: TRBD2
CDR3aa: CSTWTSTNTEAFF; CDR3nt: TGCAGCACCTGGACAAGTACCAACACTGAAGCTTTCTTT; v_gene: TRBV29-1; abundance: many; j_gene: TRBJ1-1; d_gene: -
CDR3aa: CASSPGTSGGRGQFF; CDR3nt: TGTGCCAGCAGCCCCGGTACTAGCGGGGGCCGGGGGCAGTTCTTC; v_gene: TRBV7-2; abundance: -; j_gene: TRBJ2-1; d_gene: TRBD2
CDR3aa: CSVVQGAPGELFF; CDR3nt: TGCAGCGTTGTTCAGGGGGCCCCCGGGGAGCTGTTTTTT; v_gene: TRBV29-1; abundance: many; j_gene: TRBJ2-2; d_gene: TRBD1
CDR3aa: CASSLAHGTPYNEQFF; CDR3nt: TGTGCCAGCAGCTTAGCCCACGGGACACCATACAATGAGCAGTTCTTC; v_gene: TRBV11-1; abundance: -; j_gene: TRBJ2-1; d_gene: -
CDR3aa: CASSLQGAETQYF; CDR3nt: TGTGCCAGCAGTTTACAGGGGGCGGAGACCCAGTACTTC; v_gene: TRBV28; abundance: many; j_gene: TRBJ2-5; d_gene: TRBD1
CDR3aa: CASSLDNGIGTEAFF; CDR3nt: TGCGCCAGCAGCTTGGATAATGGAATTGGCACTGAAGCTTTCTTT; v_gene: TRBV5-1; abundance: many; j_gene: TRBJ1-1; d_gene: -
CDR3aa: CGADTQYF; CDR3nt: TGCGGGGCAGATACGCAGTATTTT; v_gene: TRBV29-1; abundance: -; j_gene: TRBJ2-3; d_gene: -
CDR3aa: CASSSYSGGGEQYF; CDR3nt: TGTGCCAGCAGCTCCTATAGCGGGGGGGGCGAGCAGTACTTC; v_gene: TRBV7-2; abundance: -; j_gene: TRBJ2-7; d_gene: TRBD2
CDR3aa: CASSGDRTTLTQYF; CDR3nt: TGTGCCAGCAGCGGGGACAGGACTACTCTTACGCAGTATTTT; v_gene: TRBV11-2; abundance: many; j_gene: TRBJ2-3; d_gene: TRBD1
CDR3aa: CSARAARSTDTQYF; CDR3nt: TGCAGTGCCAGAGCGGCCAGGAGCACAGATACGCAGTATTTT; v_gene: TRBV20-1; abundance: many; j_gene: TRBJ2-3; d_gene: -
CDR3aa: CASSGQTRGTEAFF; CDR3nt: TGCGCCAGCAGCGGACAAACCCGGGGTACTGAAGCTTTCTTT; v_gene: TRBV5-1; abundance: many; j_gene: TRBJ1-1; d_gene: -
CDR3aa: CASSLQGRHLSNQPQHF; CDR3nt: TGTGCCAGCAGCCTACAGGGGCGACACCTAAGCAATCAGCCCCAGCATTTT; v_gene: TRBV6-2/TRBV6-3; abundance: -; j_gene: TRBJ1-5; d_gene: TRBD1
CDR3aa: CASPPFGQSLMNTEAFF; CDR3nt: TGTGCCAGCCCACCTTTTGGGCAGAGCCTCATGAACACTGAAGCTTTCTTT; v_gene: TRBV28; abundance: many; j_gene: TRBJ1-1; d_gene: -
CDR3aa: CASSQDLNVGGGADTQYF; CDR3nt: TGTGCCAGCAGCCAAGACCTTAACGTGGGCGGGGGGGCAGATACGCAGTATTTT; v_gene: TRBV4-2; abundance: few; j_gene: TRBJ2-3; d_gene: TRBD2
CDR3aa: CASSHLSSNQPQHF; CDR3nt: TGTGCCAGCAGCCACCTCTCAAGCAATCAGCCCCAGCATTTT; v_gene: TRBV7-9; abundance: many; j_gene: TRBJ1-5; d_gene: -
CDR3aa: CASSSSRDPRAMNTEAFF; CDR3nt: TGTGCCAGCAGTTCCTCCCGGGACCCAAGAGCCATGAACACTGAAGCTTTCTTT; v_gene: TRBV6-2/TRBV6-3; abundance: many; j_gene: TRBJ1-1; d_gene: -
CDR3aa: CSVGLGVRRTGELFF; CDR3nt: TGCAGCGTAGGACTAGGGGTTCGGCGTACCGGGGAGCTGTTTTTT; v_gene: TRBV29-1; abundance: many; j_gene: TRBJ2-2; d_gene: TRBD2
CDR3aa: CASSPPGQRGETQYF; CDR3nt: TGTGCCAGCTCACCACCGGGACAGCGAGGAGAGACCCAGTACTTC; v_gene: TRBV18; abundance: few; j_gene: TRBJ2-5; d_gene: TRBD1
CDR3aa: CASSRGDDTEAFF; CDR3nt: TGTGCCAGCAGCCGCGGGGACGACACTGAAGCTTTCTTT; v_gene: TRBV7-3; abundance: many; j_gene: TRBJ1-1; d_gene: -
CDR3aa: CASRGRRPGETQYF; CDR3nt: TGTGCCAGCAGGGGACGGAGGCCGGGAGAGACCCAGTACTTC; v_gene: TRBV7-9; abundance: few; j_gene: TRBJ2-5; d_gene: -
CDR3aa: CASSSPGDEQYF; CDR3nt: TGTGCCAGCAGTTCCCCAGGGGACGAGCAGTACTTC; v_gene: TRBV28; abundance: -; j_gene: TRBJ2-7; d_gene: -
CDR3aa: CATSRGLGYGYTF; CDR3nt: TGTGCCACCAGCCGCGGGCTGGGGTATGGCTACACCTTC; v_gene: TRBV10-3; abundance: many; j_gene: TRBJ1-2; d_gene: -
CDR3aa: CASSPSLLETQYF; CDR3nt: TGTGCCAGCAGCCCCTCCCTGTTGGAGACCCAGTACTTC; v_gene: TRBV14; abundance: -; j_gene: TRBJ2-5; d_gene: -
CDR3aa: CASNVQGARQPQHF; CDR3nt: TGTGCCAGCAATGTACAGGGAGCTCGGCAGCCCCAGCATTTT; v_gene: TRBV6-2/TRBV6-3; abundance: many; j_gene: TRBJ1-5; d_gene: -
CDR3aa: CASSRQLGGNEQFF; CDR3nt: TGCGCCAGCAGCCGTCAGCTGGGCGGCAATGAGCAGTTCTTC; v_gene: TRBV5-1; abundance: few; j_gene: TRBJ2-1; d_gene: -
CDR3aa: CAISGPGLAGGRSSYEQYF; CDR3nt: TGTGCCATCAGTGGACCGGGACTAGCGGGGGGGCGGAGCTCCTACGAGCAGTACTTC; v_gene: TRBV10-3; abundance: -; j_gene: TRBJ2-7; d_gene: TRBD2
CDR3aa: CASSQIFRGSSIGNTIYF; CDR3nt: TGTGCCAGCAGCCAAATTTTCCGAGGGAGTAGTATCGGAAACACCATATATTTT; v_gene: TRBV3-1; abundance: many; j_gene: TRBJ1-3; d_gene: -
CDR3aa: CASRSPRVPYEQYF; CDR3nt: TGTGCCAGCAGGTCCCCCAGGGTACCCTACGAGCAGTACTTC; v_gene: TRBV28; abundance: many; j_gene: TRBJ2-7; d_gene: -
CDR3aa: CASSLVGRSFYEQYF; CDR3nt: TGTGCCAGCAGCTTAGTAGGGAGGTCGTTCTACGAGCAGTACTTC; v_gene: TRBV13; abundance: few; j_gene: TRBJ2-7; d_gene: -
CDR3aa: CASSLDRGLQETQYF; CDR3nt: TGTGCCAGCAGCCTGGATAGAGGGCTCCAAGAGACCCAGTACTTC; v_gene: TRBV7-9; abundance: few; j_gene: TRBJ2-5; d_gene: -
CDR3aa: CASSYSRQGHAEAFF; CDR3nt: TGTGCCAGCAGTTACTCAAGACAGGGGCACGCTGAAGCTTTCTTT; v_gene: TRBV6-5; abundance: many; j_gene: TRBJ1-1; d_gene: TRBD1
CDR3aa: CASSLPGGDKQFF; CDR3nt: TGTGCCAGCAGTCTCCCAGGGGGGGATAAGCAGTTCTTC; v_gene: TRBV28; abundance: few; j_gene: TRBJ2-1; d_gene: -
CDR3aa: CASSLRDRSMNTEAFF; CDR3nt: TGTGCCAGCAGCCTAAGGGACAGGAGCATGAACACTGAAGCTTTCTTT; v_gene: TRBV4-2; abundance: many; j_gene: TRBJ1-1; d_gene: TRBD1
CDR3aa: CASSLRQFYGYTF; CDR3nt: TGTGCCAGCAGCTTACGGCAGTTTTATGGCTACACCTTC; v_gene: TRBV5-4; abundance: few; j_gene: TRBJ1-2; d_gene: -
CDR3aa: CSARGDSNYEQYF; CDR3nt: TGCAGTGCTAGAGGGGACTCCAACTACGAGCAGTACTTC; v_gene: TRBV20-1; abundance: few; j_gene: TRBJ2-7; d_gene: -
CDR3aa: CASSPNPGTGYYNEQFF; CDR3nt: TGTGCCAGCTCACCCAACCCCGGGACAGGCTATTACAATGAGCAGTTCTTC; v_gene: TRBV18; abundance: few; j_gene: TRBJ2-1; d_gene: TRBD1
CDR3aa: CASSSTTGEQETQYF; CDR3nt: TGCGCCAGCAGCTCAACGACAGGGGAGCAAGAGACCCAGTACTTC; v_gene: TRBV5-1; abundance: -; j_gene: TRBJ2-5; d_gene: TRBD1
CDR3aa: CSARDPLQETQYF; CDR3nt: TGCAGTGCTAGAGATCCCCTCCAAGAGACCCAGTACTTC; v_gene: TRBV20-1; abundance: -; j_gene: TRBJ2-5; d_gene: -
CDR3aa: CASSSSPRGRGITEAFF; CDR3nt: TGTGCCAGCAGTTCATCCCCCCGGGGGAGAGGGATCACTGAAGCTTTCTTT; v_gene: TRBV28; abundance: few; j_gene: TRBJ1-1; d_gene: -
CDR3aa: CASSLGQMNTEAFF; CDR3nt: TGTGCCAGCAGTTTGGGACAGATGAACACTGAAGCTTTCTTT; v_gene: TRBV12-3/TRBV12-4; abundance: many; j_gene: TRBJ1-1; d_gene: TRBD1